These T cell receptor beta chains were read from a single sample in a study of OX40 agonist ivuxolimab in advanced cancers. TCRdb's table, derived via immunoSEQ multiplex PCR, lists solely in-frame clones and lacks some. The top ten hold less than 3.5% of the sample, which has 75,000 to 100,000 clones, more than 85% seen once. Here the sequenced sample was CD4+ or CD8+ T cells sorted from blood, taken in a trial of the OX40 agonist ivuxolimab. The receptors here all came from an adult with an advanced solid tumor such as melanoma, head and neck, liver or kidney cancer. Each CDR3 is given with its conserved first and last residue. D genes are given only for firm matches. Some rows have no size entry. The others give once, few or many, or a class for an expanded clone.

>TRBJ1-5|TRBV27|.|few
CASSSLGDIQPQHF
TGTGCCAGCAGTTCCCTTGGGGACATTCAGCCCCAGCATTTT
>TRBJ2-7|TRBV7-9|TRBD1|.
CASSPLHRGYEQYF
TGTGCCAGCAGCCCCTTACACAGGGGGTACGAGCAGTACTTC
>TRBJ2-7|TRBV10-3|TRBD1|.
CATRDRTYEQYF
TGTGCCACCCGGGACAGGACCTACGAGCAGTACTTC
>TRBJ2-3|TRBV4-1|TRBD2|.
CASSPTSGSADTQYF
TGCGCCAGCAGCCCGACTAGCGGGAGTGCAGATACGCAGTATTTT
>TRBJ2-1|TRBV15|.|few
CATSIGDEQFF
TGTGCCACATCAATTGGGGATGAGCAGTTCTTC
>TRBJ2-7|TRBV9|TRBD2|.
CASSSTGTSGGAGSEQYF
TGTGCCAGCAGCTCCACCGGGACTAGCGGGGGGGCCGGAAGCGAGCAGTACTTC
>TRBJ1-1|TRBV15|.|.
CATMDSAGTEAFF
TGTGCCACCATGGACAGTGCGGGAACTGAAGCTTTCTTT
>TRBJ2-1|TRBV19|TRBD1|.
CASSIDRRGTGGYNEQFF
TGTGCCAGTAGTATAGACCGGCGCGGGACAGGGGGTTACAATGAGCAGTTCTTC
>TRBJ2-2|TRBV4-1|.|.
CASSGGTGELFF
TGCGCCAGCAGCGGGGGAACCGGGGAGCTGTTTTTT
>TRBJ2-2|TRBV6-4|TRBD2|.
CASSEQRERDTGELFF
TGTGCCAGCAGTGAGCAGCGGGAGCGAGACACCGGGGAGCTGTTTTTT
>TRBJ1-2|TRBV18|.|.
CASSPDEEYGYTF
TGTGCCAGCTCACCGGACGAGGAGTATGGCTACACCTTC
>TRBJ2-7|TRBV30|.|once
CAWEDSYEQYF
TGTGCCTGGGAGGATTCTTACGAGCAGTACTTC
>TRBJ2-2|TRBV6-5|.|.
CASSYPTGVNTGELFF
TGTGCCAGCAGTTACCCTACGGGGGTTAACACCGGGGAGCTGTTTTTT
>TRBJ2-7|TRBV9|TRBD1|once
CASSTFTGVGEQYF
TGTGCCAGCAGCACCTTTACAGGGGTAGGCGAGCAGTACTTC
>TRBJ1-2|TRBV5-6|.|.
CASSLGTRGHTNYGYTF
TGTGCCAGCAGCTTGGGGACACGGGGGCATACTAACTATGGCTACACCTTC
>TRBJ1-6|TRBV6-1|TRBD1|.
CASKDRSSYNSPPHF
TGTGCCAGCAAGGACAGGAGCTCCTATAATTCACCCCCCCACTTT
>TRBJ2-7|TRBV7-9|.|.
CASSFSYEQYF
TGTGCCAGCAGCTTTTCCTACGAGCAGTACTTC
>TRBJ2-7|TRBV27|.|.
CASSLRVWYEQYF
TGTGCCAGCAGTTTACGGGTTTGGTACGAGCAGTACTTC
>TRBJ1-5|TRBV28|.|.
CASSLYLNQPQHF
TGTGCCAGCAGTTTATATCTTAATCAGCCCCAGCATTTT
>TRBJ1-5|TRBV19|TRBD1|.
CATWDRYTRESNQPQHF
TGTGCCACCTGGGACAGGTATACCCGAGAGAGCAATCAGCCCCAGCATTTT
>TRBJ2-1|TRBV14|.|.
CASSQALRELQFF
TGTGCCAGCAGCCAAGCTCTGCGGGAACTTCAGTTCTTC
>TRBJ2-3|TRBV11-2|.|.
CASSLDPRGVTDTQYF
TGTGCCAGCAGCTTAGATCCTAGGGGCGTAACAGATACGCAGTATTTT
>TRBJ2-2|TRBV5-1|TRBD2|.
CASSLAASGGNTGELFF
TGCGCCAGCAGCTTGGCGGCTAGCGGGGGGAATACCGGGGAGCTGTTTTTT
>TRBJ2-7|TRBV10-1|.|.
CASSESSSGTPYEQYF
TGCGCCAGCAGTGAGTCGAGTAGCGGCACCCCCTACGAGCAGTACTTC
>TRBJ2-3|TRBV7-9|.|.
CASPGRGATDTQYF
TGTGCCAGCCCCGGAAGGGGGGCCACAGATACGCAGTATTTT
>TRBJ1-2|TRBV27|TRBD1|.
CASSPTGGGYGYTF
TGTGCCAGCAGTCCCACAGGGGGTGGCTATGGCTACACCTTC
>TRBJ2-5|TRBV29-1|.|.
CSVEIETQYF
TGCAGCGTTGAAATAGAGACCCAGTACTTC
>TRBJ2-7|TRBV13|TRBD2|.
CASSSGLAGAHEQYF
TGTGCCAGCAGTTCCGGACTAGCGGGAGCCCACGAGCAGTACTTC
>TRBJ2-5|TRBV7-7|.|once
CASSFAPGETQYF
TGTGCCAGCAGCTTTGCCCCCGGGGAGACCCAGTACTTC
>TRBJ1-1|TRBV6-5|TRBD1|.
CASSSVQGATEAFF
TGTGCCAGCAGTTCAGTACAGGGGGCAACTGAAGCTTTCTTT
>TRBJ1-2|TRBV13|TRBD1|.
CASSHRRDRVGANYGYTF
TGTGCCAGCAGCCATAGGCGGGACAGGGTAGGGGCTAACTATGGCTACACCTTC
>TRBJ1-1|TRBV7-9|.|.
CASSLVGQGPNTEAFF
TGTGCCAGCAGCTTAGTCGGGCAGGGACCGAACACTGAAGCTTTCTTT
>TRBJ1-4|TRBV2|.|.
CASSEGFLVSTNEKLFF
TGTGCCAGCAGTGAGGGATTCCTTGTCTCAACTAATGAAAAACTGTTTTTT
>TRBJ2-7|TRBV4-3|.|.
CASSKQGNEQYF
TGCGCCAGCAGCAAACAGGGAAACGAGCAGTACTTC
>TRBJ2-3|TRBV27|.|.
CASSLSRPTDTQYF
TGTGCCAGCAGTTTATCCAGGCCCACAGATACGCAGTATTTT
>TRBJ2-3|TRBV7-9|TRBD1|.
CASPFPGTGTDTQYF
TGTGCCAGCCCTTTTCCCGGGACAGGCACAGATACGCAGTATTTT
>TRBJ1-5|TRBV7-6|.|.
CASSLSGRGNQPQHF
TGTGCCAGCAGCTTATCCGGTAGAGGGAATCAGCCCCAGCATTTT
>TRBJ1-6|TRBV15|.|.
CATSRSGVGSPLHF
TGTGCCACCAGCAGATCAGGGGTCGGCTCACCCCTCCACTTT
>TRBJ2-2|TRBV9|TRBD2|.
CASSPRLAGEAGELFF
TGTGCCAGCAGCCCCCGGCTAGCGGGAGAGGCCGGGGAGCTGTTTTTT
>TRBJ1-2|TRBV7-6|TRBD1|.
CASSLAVTGIGGYTF
TGTGCCAGCAGCTTAGCGGTGACAGGGATAGGTGGCTACACCTTC